Sequencing of this T cell receptor (beta chain) was carried out in a study of cytomegalovirus exposure and HLA in healthy donors. Whole-study findings and limits: The authors later linked a missense DCLRE1C variant to TCR beta V- and J-gene trimming. In a later analysis, HLA-C alleles had the fewest associated TCRs, DRB1 alleles the most. The number of N-insertions in an Asian-associated ancestry cluster was reportedly below the roughly 670-donor mean in a later analysis.

13 Jbeta primers and 60 Vbeta primers were used for the PCR. The method was immunoSEQ multiplex PCR; TCRdb's version includes in-frame clones alone and lacks a portion of them. The sample includes over 150,000 clones, 65% to 80% of them seen just once. Regarding donors, all were healthy bone marrow donors. Trimming removed 4 bases at V and 0 bases at J, with 12 bases between. This CDR3 has 15 amino acids. The germline gives CDR1 MGHRA, CDR2 YSYEKL. This clone was seen a few times. What it binds is unknown. The clonotype comes from a man aged 30-40 years in good health and CMV-seropositive. The chain joins TRBV4-1 to TRBJ1-2; no definite D call. Sequencing input: PBMCs. This chain's CDR3 is CASSRSRVSNYGYTF. CDR3 coding DNA: TGCGCCAGCAGCCGATCCCGGGTTTCTAACTATGGCTACACCTTC.